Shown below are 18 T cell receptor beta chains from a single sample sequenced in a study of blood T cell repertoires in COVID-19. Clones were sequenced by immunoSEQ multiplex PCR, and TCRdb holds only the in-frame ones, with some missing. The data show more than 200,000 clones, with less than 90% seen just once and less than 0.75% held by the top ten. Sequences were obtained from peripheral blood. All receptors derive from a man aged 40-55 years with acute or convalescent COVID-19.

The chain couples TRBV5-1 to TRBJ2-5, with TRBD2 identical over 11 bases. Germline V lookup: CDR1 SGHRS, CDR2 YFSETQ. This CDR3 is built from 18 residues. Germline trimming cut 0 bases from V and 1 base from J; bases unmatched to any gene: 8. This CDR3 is CASSLARPGLAGQETQYF. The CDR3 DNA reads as TGCGCCAGCAGCTTGGCCCGCCCTGGACTAGCGGGCCAAGAGACCCAGTACTTC. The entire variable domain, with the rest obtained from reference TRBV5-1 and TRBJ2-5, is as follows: KAGVTQTPRYLIKTRGQQVTLSCSPISGHRSVSWYQQTPGQGLQFLFEYFSETQRNKGNFPGRFSGRQFSNSRSEMNVSTLELGDSALYLCASSLARPGLAGQETQYFGPGTRLLVL.

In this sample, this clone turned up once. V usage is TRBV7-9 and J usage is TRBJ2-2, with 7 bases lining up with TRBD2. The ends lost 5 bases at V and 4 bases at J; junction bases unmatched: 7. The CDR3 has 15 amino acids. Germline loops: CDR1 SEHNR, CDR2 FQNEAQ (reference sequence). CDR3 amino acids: CASSPRGRGTGELFF. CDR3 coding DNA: TGTGCCAGCAGCCCGCGGGGGAGGGGCACCGGGGAGCTGTTTTTT.

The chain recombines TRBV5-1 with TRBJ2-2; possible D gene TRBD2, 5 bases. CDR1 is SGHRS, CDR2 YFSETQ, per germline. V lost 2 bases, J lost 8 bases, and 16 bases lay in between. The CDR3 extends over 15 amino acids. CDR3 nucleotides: TGCGCCAGCAGCTTCGCGGGCCCCGGGCAGGGGGAGCTGTTTTTT. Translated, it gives CASSFAGPGQGELFF.

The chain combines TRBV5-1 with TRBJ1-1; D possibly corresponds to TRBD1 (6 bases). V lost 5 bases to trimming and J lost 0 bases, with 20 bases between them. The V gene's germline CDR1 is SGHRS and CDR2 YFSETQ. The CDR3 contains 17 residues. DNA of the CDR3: TGCGCCAGCAGAAACGACGGACAGTGGGCACTGAACACTGAAGCTTTCTTT. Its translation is CASRNDGQWALNTEAFF. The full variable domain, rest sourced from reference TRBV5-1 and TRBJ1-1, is KAGVTQTPRYLIKTRGQQVTLSCSPISGHRSVSWYQQTPGQGLQFLFEYFSETQRNKGNFPGRFSGRQFSNSRSEMNVSTLELGDSALYLCASRNDGQWALNTEAFFGQGTRLTVV.

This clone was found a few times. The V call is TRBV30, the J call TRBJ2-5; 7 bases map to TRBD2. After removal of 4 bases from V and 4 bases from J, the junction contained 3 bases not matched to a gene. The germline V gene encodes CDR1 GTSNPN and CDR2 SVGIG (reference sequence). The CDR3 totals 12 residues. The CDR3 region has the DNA TGTGCCTGGAATGGCGGGGGAGAGACCCAGTACTTC. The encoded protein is CAWNGGGETQYF.

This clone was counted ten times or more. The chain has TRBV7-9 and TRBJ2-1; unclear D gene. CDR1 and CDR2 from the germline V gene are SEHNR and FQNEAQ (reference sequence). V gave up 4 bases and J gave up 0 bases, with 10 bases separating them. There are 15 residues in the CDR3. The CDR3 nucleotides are TGTGCCAGCAGCTCGCGGAGAGTCTCCTACAATGAGCAGTTCTTC. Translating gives CASSSRRVSYNEQFF.

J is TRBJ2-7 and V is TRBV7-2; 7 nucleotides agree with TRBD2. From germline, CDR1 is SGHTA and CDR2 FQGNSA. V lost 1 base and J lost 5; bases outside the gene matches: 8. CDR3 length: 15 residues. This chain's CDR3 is CASSLGGRRGHEQYF. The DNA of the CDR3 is TGTGCCAGCAGCTTAGGCGGGAGAAGGGGCCACGAGCAGTACTTC.

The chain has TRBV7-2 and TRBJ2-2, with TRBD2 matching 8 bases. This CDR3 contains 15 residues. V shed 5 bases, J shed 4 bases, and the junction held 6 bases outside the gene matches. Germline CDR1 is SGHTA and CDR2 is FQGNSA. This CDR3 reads CASSRGGSSTGELFF. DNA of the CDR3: TGTGCCAGCAGCCGCGGGGGGTCTTCCACCGGGGAGCTGTTTTTT.

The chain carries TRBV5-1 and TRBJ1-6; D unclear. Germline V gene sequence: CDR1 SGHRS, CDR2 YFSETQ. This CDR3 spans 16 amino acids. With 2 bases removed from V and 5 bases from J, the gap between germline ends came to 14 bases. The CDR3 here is CASSFTGWSDNSPLHF. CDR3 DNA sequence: TGCGCCAGCAGCTTCACGGGGTGGTCCGATAATTCACCCCTCCACTTT.

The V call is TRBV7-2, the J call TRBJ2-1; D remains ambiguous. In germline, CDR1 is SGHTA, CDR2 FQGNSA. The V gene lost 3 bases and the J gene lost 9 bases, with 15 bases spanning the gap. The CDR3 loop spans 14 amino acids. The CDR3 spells CASSFYTTPGEQFF. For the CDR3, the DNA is TGTGCCAGCAGCTTCTATACTACCCCCGGTGAGCAGTTCTTC.

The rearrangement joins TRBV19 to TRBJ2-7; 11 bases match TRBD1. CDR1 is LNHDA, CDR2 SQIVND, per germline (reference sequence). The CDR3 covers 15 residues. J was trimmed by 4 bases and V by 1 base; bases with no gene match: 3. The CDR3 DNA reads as TGTGCCAGTAGTATAGTGGGGACAGGGGGTTACGAGCAGTACTTC. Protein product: CASSIVGTGGYEQYF.

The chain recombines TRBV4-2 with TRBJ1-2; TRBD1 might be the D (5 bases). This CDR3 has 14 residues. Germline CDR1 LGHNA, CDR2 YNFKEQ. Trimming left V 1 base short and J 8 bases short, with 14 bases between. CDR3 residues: CASSQGQGLEGYTF. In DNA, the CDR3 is TGTGCCAGCAGCCAAGGGCAGGGATTAGAGGGCTACACCTTC.

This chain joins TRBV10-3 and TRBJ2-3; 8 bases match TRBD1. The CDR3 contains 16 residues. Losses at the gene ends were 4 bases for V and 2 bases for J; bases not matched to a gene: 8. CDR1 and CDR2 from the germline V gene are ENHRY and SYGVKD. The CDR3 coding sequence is TGTGCCATCAGTGGTCCCACAGGGGGGAACACAGATACGCAGTATTTT. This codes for CAISGPTGGNTDTQYF.

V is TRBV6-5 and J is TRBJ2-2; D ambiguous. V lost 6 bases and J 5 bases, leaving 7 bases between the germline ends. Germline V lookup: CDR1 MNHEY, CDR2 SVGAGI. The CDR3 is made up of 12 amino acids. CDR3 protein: CASREQTGELFF. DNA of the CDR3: TGTGCCAGCAGGGAGCAGACCGGGGAGCTGTTTTTT.

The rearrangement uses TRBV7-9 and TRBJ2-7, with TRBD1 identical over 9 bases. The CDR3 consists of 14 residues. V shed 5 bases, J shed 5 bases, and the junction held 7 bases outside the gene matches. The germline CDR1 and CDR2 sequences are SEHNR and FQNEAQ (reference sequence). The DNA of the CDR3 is TGTGCCAGCAGCCCCGGACAGGGGTGGGACGAGCAGTACTTC. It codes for CASSPGQGWDEQYF.

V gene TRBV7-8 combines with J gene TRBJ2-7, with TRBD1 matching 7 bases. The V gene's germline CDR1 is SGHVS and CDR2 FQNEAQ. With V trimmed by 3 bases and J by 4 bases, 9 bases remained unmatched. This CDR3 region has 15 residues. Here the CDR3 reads CASSLSPGGQYEQYF. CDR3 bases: TGTGCCAGCAGCTTGTCCCCTGGGGGACAGTACGAGCAGTACTTC. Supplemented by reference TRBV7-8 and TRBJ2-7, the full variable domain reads GAGVSQSPRYKVAKRGQDVALRCDPISGHVSLFWYQQALGQGPEFLTYFQNEAQLDKSGLPSDRFFAERPEGSVSTLKIQRTQQEDSAVYLCASSLSPGGQYEQYFGPGTRLTVT.

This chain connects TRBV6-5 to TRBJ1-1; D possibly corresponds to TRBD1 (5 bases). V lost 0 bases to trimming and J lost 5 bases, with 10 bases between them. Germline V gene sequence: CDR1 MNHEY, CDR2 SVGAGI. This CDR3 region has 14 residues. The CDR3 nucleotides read TGTGCCAGCAGTTACTCGGCGGGGGAGACTGAAGCTTTCTTT. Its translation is CASSYSAGETEAFF.

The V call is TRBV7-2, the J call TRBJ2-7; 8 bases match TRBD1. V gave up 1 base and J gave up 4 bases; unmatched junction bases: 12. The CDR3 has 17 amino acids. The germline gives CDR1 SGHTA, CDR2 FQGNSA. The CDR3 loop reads CASSLDQAPGGFYEQYF. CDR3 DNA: TGTGCCAGCAGCTTAGATCAGGCGCCAGGGGGCTTTTACGAGCAGTACTTC.